One T cell receptor (beta chain) is described in this entry. The source of the sample is a study of sequential checkpoint blockade in melanoma. Treatment described: randomized to nivolumab then ipilimumab (arm A) or the reverse (arm B). DNA-damaging chemotherapy had not been given to any patient beforehand. The protocol was immunoSEQ multiplex PCR, while the TCRdb copy is restricted to in-frame clones and leaves out a portion. The table lists more than 7,000 clones, 71% of them singletons. The CDR3 runs 13 residues. The germline CDR1 and CDR2 sequences are MNHEY and SMNVEV (reference sequence). The V and J ends lost 6 bases and 2 bases, in that order; junction bases with no gene match: 0.

The source is a human donor with melanoma. Source: CD8+ T cells sorted from blood (inferred from file names), taken from a patient given nivolumab and ipilimumab in sequence. The chain uses TRBV27 and TRBJ1-4; 7 bases fit TRBD1. The CDR3 region is CASRTGTNEKLFF. In DNA, the CDR3 is TGTGCCAGCAGGACAGGGACTAATGAAAAACTGTTTTTT.